This paragraph reports one T cell receptor beta chain. What this receptor recognizes is not known. Base qualities are missing; no much larger clone stands one base away. The immunoSEQ Assay, a bias-controlled multiplex PCR, was used to amplify TCRbeta CDR3 regions from genomic DNA. The original pipeline was this. Within the assay, amplification of reference gene primers was used to estimate how many nucleated cells each sample contained. To quantify the absolute abundance of each unique TCRbeta CDR3 rearrangement, sequence reads were collapsed and filtered. For each sample, productive Simpson clonality was calculated as the square root of Simpson's diversity index across productive rearrangements. The table was pulled from immuneACCESS by TCRdb, which kept in-frame rearrangements only. Such tables lose some clones; where checked, under half of the loss comes from unresolved V genes, and the rest has no known cause. That table is the source of V, J and clone size, and D and trimming were worked out from the DNA. The sample table lists 70,000 or so clones, approximately 90% of them with a count of one. Of the sample, roughly 5% is held by the ten largest clones.

The data derive from a study of blood T cell repertoires in COVID-19 (TCRdb year 2020). About the study as a whole: Samples from collaborators originated in the United States, Italy and Spain and spanned both the acute and convalescent phases of COVID-19. The prospective study material was composed of cDNA or gDNA derived from T cells, B-cell-depleted T cells, or PBMCs. Deeply sampled blood TCRbeta repertoires from subjects exposed to, actively infected with, or recovered from COVID-19 were included in the dataset. The repertoires were made available in a free public database intended to serve as a resource for research on the immune response to SARS-CoV-2. The samples were drawn from two sources: the first 160 participants of the ongoing ImmuneRACE study, and over 950 subjects contributed by 6 global collaborators. Nearly every sample came with metadata listing a de-identified subject ID, COVID-19 status, age in years and sex. Where available, HLA class I and class II types were taken from metadata supplied by the sample provider and were not determined by assay-based typing.

Summary of the overall study and its limitations: The quantity of clinical and demographic metadata differed by source and by participant and was supplied without curation.

Collaborating institutions collected whole blood in K2EDTA tubes following their own protocols. For TCRbeta analysis, collaborator samples were shipped as frozen whole blood, as isolated PBMCs, or as DNA extracted from either sample type. The source material was peripheral blood. This clonotype originated in a young woman with acute or convalescent COVID-19.

The DNA reads as follows: TGTGCCAGCAGTGACGGCAATACTGGGGCCAACGTCCTGACTTTC. Translated, it reads CASSDGNTGANVLTF. The chain links TRBV6-4 with TRBJ2-6; the D gene remains uncertain. The CDR3 numbers 15 residues from cysteine through phenylalanine. Only CDR3 DNA is held: 45 bases, read in frame from base 1. V is cut by 2 bases and J by 2 bases, and the space between the germline ends is 7 bases. From a lookup of the germline V gene, CDR1 and CDR2 are MRHNA and SNTAGT.